Listed below are T cell receptor beta chains from one sample, sequenced in a study of T cells in localized non-small cell lung cancer. Generated by immunoSEQ multiplex PCR, the TCRdb table keeps only in-frame clones and is missing some. This sample has around 26,000 clones; roughly 80% occur once, and the top ten carry 8.5% to 10%. This specimen consisted of peripheral blood, obtained before any cancer treatment. The receptors derive from a man aged 40 to 70 with stage III squamous cell lung carcinoma. The CDR3 runs from the conserved cysteine through the conserved F or W. A D gene is named only where the DNA matches it firmly. Clone size, where shown, is once, few, many, or a class for clones that have expanded.

DNA | CDR3 | J | V | size | D
TGTGCCAGCAGCTCTAGCGGGACCCCCACAGATACGCAGTATTTT | CASSSSGTPTDTQYF | TRBJ2-3 | TRBV5-4 | once | TRBD2
TGTGCCAGCTCGCCTGGACAGGGAATCCGAAATAATGAAGTTTTCTTT | CASSPGQGIRNNEVFF | TRBJ1-1 | TRBV18 | . | TRBD1
TGTGCCAGCTCACATACGACTGGTACCGCGACTGAAGCTTTCTTT | CASSHTTGTATEAFF | TRBJ1-1 | TRBV6-5 | . | .
TGTGCCAGCAGCTTAGGCGGGGGCGCCTACAATGAGCAGTTCTTC | CASSLGGGAYNEQFF | TRBJ2-1 | TRBV7-2 | . | .
TGCGCCAGCAGCTTGGATGACGGGCAGACCCAGTACTTC | CASSLDDGQTQYF | TRBJ2-5 | TRBV5-1 | . | .
TGCGCCAGCCGGGGAGGTGGGGAGACCCAGTACTTC | CASRGGGETQYF | TRBJ2-5 | TRBV5-1 | . | .
TGTGCCAGCAGTGAATCAGGCGGGACAGTACAAGAGACCCAGTACTTC | CASSESGGTVQETQYF | TRBJ2-5 | TRBV6-1 | . | .
TGCGCCAGCAGCCAAGAGTGGCAGGCTGGGACCAAAAACATTCAGTACTTC | CASSQEWQAGTKNIQYF | TRBJ2-4 | TRBV4-1 | . | .
TGTGCCAGCAGCGCCTTCAGGGATGTTGGAAACACCATATATTTT | CASSAFRDVGNTIYF | TRBJ1-3 | TRBV7-2 | once | .
TGCAGCGTTGGAGACCGGGACACTGAAGCTTTCTTT | CSVGDRDTEAFF | TRBJ1-1 | TRBV29-1 | . | .
TGTGCCACCAGCAGAGTAGATACGCAGTATTTT | CATSRVDTQYF | TRBJ2-3 | TRBV15 | . | .
TGTGCCAGTACCCCGGGACAGCTAGTAAACACTGAAGCTTTCTTT | CASTPGQLVNTEAFF | TRBJ1-1 | TRBV19 | few | TRBD1
TGTGCCAGTAGTATACAGGCGAACACCGGGGAGCTGTTTTTT | CASSIQANTGELFF | TRBJ2-2 | TRBV19 | . | .